This T cell receptor (beta chain) was sequenced for a study of beta chain features in type 1 diabetes. Overall study: Age and gender were similar between patients and healthy donors, as were cell yields.

CDR1 is SGHTA, CDR2 FQGTGA, per germline. Trimming took 4 bases from V and 11 from J, leaving 12 bases between them. The CDR3 contains 12 residues. Sequencing targeted expressed TCRB transcripts, as all isolated RNA had been reverse transcribed. Libraries were prepared by immunoSEQ multiplex PCR; TCRdb keeps only in-frame clonotypes and omits some of them. The table lists about 140,000 clones, less than 9% of them singletons. This clone was counted a few times. The antigen remains unidentified. Study-wide points: For TCRB rearrangement, an influence of HLA type remained unresolved here.

The clonotype comes from a woman in her 30s in good health. The sequencing input was central memory CD4+ T cells from blood. The chain links TRBV7-3 to TRBJ2-1, with D perhaps TRBD2 (5 bases). The CDR3 nucleotides read TGTGCCAGCAGCTCCCCAGCGGAGAAGCAGTTCTTC. Its translation is CASSSPAEKQFF.